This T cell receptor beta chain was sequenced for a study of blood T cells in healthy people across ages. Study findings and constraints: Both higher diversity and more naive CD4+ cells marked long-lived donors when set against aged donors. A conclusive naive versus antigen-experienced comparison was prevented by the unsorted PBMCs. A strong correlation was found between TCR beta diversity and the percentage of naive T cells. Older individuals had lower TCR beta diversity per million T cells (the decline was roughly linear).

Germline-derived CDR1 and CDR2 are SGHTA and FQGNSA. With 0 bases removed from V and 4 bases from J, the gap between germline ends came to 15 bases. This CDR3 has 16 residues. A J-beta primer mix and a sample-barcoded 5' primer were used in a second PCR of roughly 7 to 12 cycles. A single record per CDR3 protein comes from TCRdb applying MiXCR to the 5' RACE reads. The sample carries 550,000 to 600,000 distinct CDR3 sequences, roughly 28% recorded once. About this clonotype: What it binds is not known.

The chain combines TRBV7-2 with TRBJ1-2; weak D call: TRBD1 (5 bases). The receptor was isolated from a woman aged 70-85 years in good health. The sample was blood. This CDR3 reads CASSLARGVGTYGYTF. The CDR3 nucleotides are TGTGCCAGCAGCTTAGCGCGAGGTGTGGGGACCTATGGCTACACCTTC.